Below, one T cell receptor beta chain is given with its context. Its antigen is undetermined. This sample is drawn from a study of blood T cells in healthy people across ages. Study-level points and caveats: Measured against age, TCR beta diversity per million T cells decreased in a roughly linear manner.

A second about 7 to 12 cycle PCR used barcoded and J-beta primers. Tags on each cDNA molecule came from a template-switch adaptor with 12 random nucleotides. Sequencing recovered at least 2.5 million CDR3-containing paired-end reads from each sample. TCRdb re-called the 5' RACE reads through MiXCR, storing one row per CDR3 protein. This sample has 650,000 to 900,000 distinct CDR3 sequences, with 62% found just once. The CDR3 is 16 residues long. V gave up 0 bases and J gave up 12 bases; unmatched junction bases: 17. Germline CDR1 and CDR2: SNHLY and FYNNEI. V usage is TRBV2 and J usage is TRBJ2-7; 7 bases agree with TRBD2. The TCR was taken from a man younger than 40 in good health. Sequencing input: blood. The CDR3 DNA reads as TGTGCCAGCAGTGAAGCGTTGGGAGGGGTAGGGGAGACCCTGTACTTC. Its translation: CASSEALGGVGETLYF.